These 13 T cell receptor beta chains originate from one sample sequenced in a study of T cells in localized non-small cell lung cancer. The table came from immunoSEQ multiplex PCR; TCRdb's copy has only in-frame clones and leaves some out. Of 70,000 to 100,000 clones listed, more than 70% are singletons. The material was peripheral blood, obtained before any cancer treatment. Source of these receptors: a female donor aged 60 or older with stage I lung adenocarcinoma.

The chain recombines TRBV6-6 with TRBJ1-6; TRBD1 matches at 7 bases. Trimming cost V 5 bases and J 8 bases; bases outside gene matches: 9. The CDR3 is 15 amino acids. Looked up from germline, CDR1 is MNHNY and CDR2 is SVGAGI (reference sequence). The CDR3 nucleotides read TGTGCCAGCAGTCACCGACAGGGAGCGGATTCACCCCTCCACTTT. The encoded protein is CASSHRQGADSPLHF.

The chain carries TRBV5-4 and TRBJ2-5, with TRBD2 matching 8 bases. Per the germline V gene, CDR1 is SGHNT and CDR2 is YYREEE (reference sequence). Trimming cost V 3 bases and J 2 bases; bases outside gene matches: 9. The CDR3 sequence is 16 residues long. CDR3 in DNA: TGTGCCAGCAGCTCACTAGCGGCATTTAAACAAGAGACCCAGTACTTC. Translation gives CASSSLAAFKQETQYF.

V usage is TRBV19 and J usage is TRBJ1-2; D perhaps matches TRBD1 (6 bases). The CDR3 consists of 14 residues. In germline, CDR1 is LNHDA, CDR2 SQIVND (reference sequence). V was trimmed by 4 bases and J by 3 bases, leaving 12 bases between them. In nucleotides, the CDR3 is TGTGCCAGTAGTAGTGGACAGCTCTACTATGGCTACACCTTC. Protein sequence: CASSSGQLYYGYTF.

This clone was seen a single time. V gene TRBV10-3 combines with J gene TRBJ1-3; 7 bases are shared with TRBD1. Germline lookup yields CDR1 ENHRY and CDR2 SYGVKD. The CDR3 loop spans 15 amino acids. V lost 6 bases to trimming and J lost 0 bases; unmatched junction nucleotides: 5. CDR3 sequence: CAIRGGGLSGNTIYF. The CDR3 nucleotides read TGTGCCATCAGAGGAGGGGGCCTCTCTGGAAACACCATATATTTT.

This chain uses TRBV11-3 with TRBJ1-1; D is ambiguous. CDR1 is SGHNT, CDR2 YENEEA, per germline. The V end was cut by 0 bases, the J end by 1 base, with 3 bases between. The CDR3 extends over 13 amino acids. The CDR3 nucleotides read TGTGCCAGCAGCTTAGAAGCGAACACTGAAGCTTTCTTT. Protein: CASSLEANTEAFF.

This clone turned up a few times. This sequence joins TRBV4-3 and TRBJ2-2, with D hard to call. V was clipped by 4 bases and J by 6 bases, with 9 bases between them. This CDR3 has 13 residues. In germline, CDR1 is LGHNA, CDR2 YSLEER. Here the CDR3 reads CASSPSRAGELFF. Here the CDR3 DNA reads TGCGCCAGCAGCCCGAGCCGGGCCGGGGAGCTGTTTTTT.

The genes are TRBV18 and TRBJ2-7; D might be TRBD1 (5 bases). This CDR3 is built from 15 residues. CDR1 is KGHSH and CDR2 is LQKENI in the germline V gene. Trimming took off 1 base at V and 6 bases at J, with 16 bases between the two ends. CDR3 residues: CASSPRQGLVAEQYF. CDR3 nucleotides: TGTGCCAGCTCACCACGCCAGGGCCTAGTGGCCGAGCAGTACTTC.

CDR3 in amino acids: CASSVGQGKHYGYTF. DNA of the CDR3: TGTGCCAGCAGCGTAGGACAGGGGAAGCACTATGGCTACACCTTC. The V gene is TRBV9, the J gene TRBJ1-2; TRBD1 aligns across 8 bases. The junction had 4 bases not matched to a gene; V was cut back by 0 bases and J by 3 bases. The CDR3 is 15 amino acids. Germline CDR1 is SGDLS and CDR2 is YYNGEE.

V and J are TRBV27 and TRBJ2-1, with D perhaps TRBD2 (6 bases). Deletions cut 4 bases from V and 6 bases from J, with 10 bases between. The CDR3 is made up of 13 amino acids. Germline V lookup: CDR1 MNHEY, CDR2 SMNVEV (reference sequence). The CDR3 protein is CASSWDFANEQFF. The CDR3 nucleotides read TGTGCCAGCAGTTGGGACTTCGCCAATGAGCAGTTCTTC.

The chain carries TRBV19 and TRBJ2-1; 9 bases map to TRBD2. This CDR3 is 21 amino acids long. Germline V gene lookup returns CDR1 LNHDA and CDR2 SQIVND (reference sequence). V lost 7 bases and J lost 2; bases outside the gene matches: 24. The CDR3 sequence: CASTLRSSGKVARSAYNEQFF. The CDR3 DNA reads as TGTGCCAGTACCCTTCGGTCTAGCGGGAAAGTCGCCAGATCCGCCTACAATGAGCAGTTCTTC.

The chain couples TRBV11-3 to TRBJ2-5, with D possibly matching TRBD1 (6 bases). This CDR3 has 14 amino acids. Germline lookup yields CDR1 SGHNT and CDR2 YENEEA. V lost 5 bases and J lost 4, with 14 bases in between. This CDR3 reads CASSQQGRRETQYF. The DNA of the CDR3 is TGTGCCAGCAGCCAACAGGGAAGGAGAGAGACCCAGTACTTC.

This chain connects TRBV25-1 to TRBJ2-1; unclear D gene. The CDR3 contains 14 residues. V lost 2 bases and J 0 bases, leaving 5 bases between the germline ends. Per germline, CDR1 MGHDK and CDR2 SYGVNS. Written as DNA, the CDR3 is TGTGCCAGCAGTGAACCAAGCTCCTACAATGAGCAGTTCTTC. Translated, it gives CASSEPSSYNEQFF.

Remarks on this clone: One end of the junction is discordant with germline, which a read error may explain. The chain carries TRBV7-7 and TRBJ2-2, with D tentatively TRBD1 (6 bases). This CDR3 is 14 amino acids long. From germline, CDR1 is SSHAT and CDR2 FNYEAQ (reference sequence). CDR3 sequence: CASSLDPTGKELFF. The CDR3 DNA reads TGTGCTAGCAGCCTCGACCCTACAGGGAAGGAGCTGTTTTTT.